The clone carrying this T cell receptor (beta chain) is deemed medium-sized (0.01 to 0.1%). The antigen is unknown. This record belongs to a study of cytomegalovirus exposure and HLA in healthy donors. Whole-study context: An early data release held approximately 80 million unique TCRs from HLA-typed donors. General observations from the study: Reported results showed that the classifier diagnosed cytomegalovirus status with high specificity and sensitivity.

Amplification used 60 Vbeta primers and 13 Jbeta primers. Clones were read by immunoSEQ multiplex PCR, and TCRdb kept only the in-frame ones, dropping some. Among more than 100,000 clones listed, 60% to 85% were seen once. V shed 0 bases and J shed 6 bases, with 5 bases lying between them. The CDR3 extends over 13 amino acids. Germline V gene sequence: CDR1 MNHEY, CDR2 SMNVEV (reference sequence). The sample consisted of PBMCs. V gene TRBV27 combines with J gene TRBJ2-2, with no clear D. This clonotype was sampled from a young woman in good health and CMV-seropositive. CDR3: CASSLSSPGELFF. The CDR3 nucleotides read TGTGCCAGCAGTTTATCGAGCCCCGGGGAGCTGTTTTTT.